The sample holds one count of the clone carrying this T cell receptor beta chain. This record comes from a study of T cell responses to AZD1222 COVID-19 vaccine. The V and J ends lost 5 bases and 2 bases respectively, with 5 bases between them. This CDR3 is built from 12 residues. Germline CDR1 SGHAT, CDR2 FQNNGV. TCRdb's copy holds only in-frame clones and misses some; the assay was immunoSEQ multiplex PCR. The repertoire holds approximately 85,000 clones, 65% to 90% seen once, with roughly 6.3% in the top ten. The rearrangement uses TRBV11-2 and TRBJ2-3; D remains unclear. The receptor was isolated from an adult in good health. This specimen was peripheral blood, taken on day 0 of AZD1222 vaccination. DNA of the CDR3: TGTGCCAGCAGCCGATACACAGATACGCAGTATTTT. It yields the protein CASSRYTDTQYF.